What follows are 14 T cell receptor beta chains derived from one specimen sequenced in a study of blood T cell repertoires in COVID-19. Data came from immunoSEQ multiplex PCR; TCRdb stores just in-frame clones and leaves some out. This sample yields 61,000 or so clones, of which 88% are seen a single time; about 18% belongs to the top ten. The specimen sequenced was peripheral blood. The source of these receptors is a woman of 80 years or more with active COVID-19.

The CDR3 spells CASSLAGGVGYTF. The CDR3 DNA is TGTGCCAGCAGTTTAGCAGGGGGCGTTGGCTACACCTTC. The rearrangement uses TRBV27 and TRBJ1-2, with 8 bases that match TRBD1. CDR3 length: 13 residues. Trimming cost V 2 bases and J 7 bases; bases outside gene matches: 3. Germline CDR1 reads MNHEY; CDR2 reads SMNVEV (reference sequence).

This chain connects TRBV6-6 to TRBJ1-2; 7 bases fit TRBD1. The CDR3 length is 16 residues. After removal of 6 bases from V and 1 base from J, the junction contained 11 bases not matched to a gene. Per the germline V gene, CDR1 is MNHNY and CDR2 is SVGAGI (reference sequence). The CDR3 nucleotides read TGTGCCAGCAGAGACCGACAGGGAAGATTTAACTATGGCTACACCTTC. It specifies CASRDRQGRFNYGYTF.

There are a few counts of this clone. The chain uses TRBV10-3 and TRBJ2-7; D call uncertain. The V and J ends lost 6 bases and 0 bases respectively, with 12 bases between them. CDR1 ENHRY and CDR2 SYGVKD come from the germline V gene. There are 14 residues in the CDR3. CDR3: CAIRPRGPSYEQYF. The CDR3, as DNA: TGTGCCATCAGGCCTCGAGGCCCCTCCTACGAGCAGTACTTC.

V usage is TRBV3-1 (or the pseudogene TRBV3-2) and J usage is TRBJ1-2; D ambiguous. V lost 0 bases to trimming and J lost 4 bases, with 6 bases between them. Germline CDR1 reads LGHDT; CDR2 reads YNNKEL (reference sequence). The CDR3 has 13 amino acids. The CDR3 DNA follows: TGTGCCAGCAGCCAAGACAGGATCTATGGCTACACCTTC. Its translation: CASSQDRIYGYTF.

This sequence joins TRBV5-1 and TRBJ2-7; 9 bases match TRBD1. The germline gives CDR1 SGHRS, CDR2 YFSETQ. CDR3 size: 14 residues. V shed 2 bases and J 5 bases; nucleotides not matched to a gene: 5. CDR3 region: CASSFRDRAHEQYF. The DNA for the CDR3 is TGCGCCAGCAGCTTCAGGGACAGGGCCCACGAGCAGTACTTC.

The chain recombines TRBV29-1 with TRBJ2-1, with a tentative D call TRBD2 (6 bases). The CDR3 covers 13 residues. CDR1 SQVTM and CDR2 ANQGSEA come from the germline V gene. The ends were cut back, 7 bases at V and 0 bases at J, with 10 bases in the middle. DNA for the CDR3: TGCAGCGGGGTAGCGGACTCCTACAATGAGCAGTTCTTC. This codes for CSGVADSYNEQFF.

The genes are TRBV2 and TRBJ1-2; D is uncertain. The CDR3 sequence is 13 residues long. V was trimmed by 9 bases and J by 1 base, leaving 12 bases between them. CDR1 is SNHLY, CDR2 FYNNEI, per germline. Here the CDR3 DNA reads TGTGCCAGTAGACGGGATTTTAACTATGGCTACACCTTC. This encodes CASRRDFNYGYTF.

The chain recombines TRBV2 with TRBJ1-6; D remains ambiguous. This CDR3 spans 13 amino acids. V was clipped by 0 bases and J by 9 bases, with 6 bases between them. From germline, CDR1 is SNHLY and CDR2 FYNNEI. Written as DNA, the CDR3 is TGTGCCAGCAGTGAAGCCCCCCGTTCACCCCTCCACTTT. Its protein is CASSEAPRSPLHF.

This sequence joins TRBV29-1 and TRBJ1-2; D might be TRBD1 (6 bases). Germline-derived CDR1 and CDR2 are SQVTM and ANQGSEA. The CDR3 covers 13 residues. V lost 5 bases, J lost 6 bases, and 16 bases lay in between. The CDR3 sequence is CSVLRMGDNGYTF. The CDR3 nucleotides read TGCAGCGTTTTAAGGATGGGGGACAATGGCTACACCTTC.

The chain couples TRBV28 to TRBJ2-2; the match to TRBD1 covers 7 bases. This CDR3 is 15 amino acids long. J lost 3 bases, V lost 3 bases, and 4 bases had no gene match. The germline gives CDR1 MDHEN, CDR2 SYDVKM. The CDR3 reads CASSFDRAYTGELFF. The CDR3 coding sequence is TGTGCCAGCAGTTTCGACAGGGCTTACACCGGGGAGCTGTTTTTT. Variable domain in full (rest from reference TRBV28 and TRBJ2-2): DVKVTQSSRYLVKRTGEKVFLECVQDMDHENMFWYRQDPGLGLRLIYFSYDVKMKEKGDIPEGYSVSREKKERFSLILESASTNQTSMYLCASSFDRAYTGELFFGEGSRLTVL.

This rearrangement joins TRBV5-1 to TRBJ2-1; D is perhaps TRBD2 (6 bases). This CDR3 comprises 14 residues. Germline V gene data show CDR1 as SGHRS and CDR2 as YFSETQ. Trimming took 4 bases from V and 3 from J, leaving 11 bases between them. The CDR3 loop reads CASSPGTYYNEQFF. The CDR3 coding sequence is TGCGCCAGCAGCCCCGGGACTTACTACAATGAGCAGTTCTTC. The entire variable domain, with the rest obtained from reference TRBV5-1 and TRBJ2-1, is as follows: KAGVTQTPRYLIKTRGQQVTLSCSPISGHRSVSWYQQTPGQGLQFLFEYFSETQRNKGNFPGRFSGRQFSNSRSEMNVSTLELGDSALYLCASSPGTYYNEQFFGPGTRLTVL.

The chain links TRBV24-1 to TRBJ2-5; 7 nucleotides agree with TRBD2. The ends lost 1 base at V and 2 bases at J; junction bases unmatched: 6. Germline CDR1 KGHDR, CDR2 SFDVKD. CDR3 size: 16 residues. Here the CDR3 reads CATSDFASGDQETQYF. The CDR3 region has the DNA TGTGCCACCAGTGATTTCGCTAGCGGAGATCAAGAGACCCAGTACTTC.

The chain uses TRBV6-2 or TRBV6-3 and TRBJ2-1; 12 positions match TRBD2. Germline V gives CDR1 MNHEY, CDR2 SVGEGT. Trimming at V came to 2 bases and at J to 10 bases, leaving 9 bases not matched to a gene. There are 16 residues in the CDR3. For the CDR3, the DNA is TGTGCCAGCAGTTACCGGCCTAGCGGGGGGGCAAAGGAGCAGTTCTTC. Its protein is CASSYRPSGGAKEQFF.

The sample holds a few counts of this clone. As DNA, the CDR3 is TGTGCCAGCAGCAGGGACTCTAGCTCCTACGAGCAGTACTTC. This encodes CASSRDSSSYEQYF. This chain joins TRBV7-9 and TRBJ2-7, with D maybe TRBD2 (6 bases). The CDR3 is made up of 14 amino acids. The ends were cut back, 5 bases at V and 0 bases at J, with 11 bases in the middle. CDR1 and CDR2 (germline): SEHNR, FQNEAQ (reference sequence).